The 2 T cell receptor beta chains reported below all come from one sample, sequenced in a study of cytomegalovirus exposure and HLA in healthy donors. The PCR was carried out with 60 Vbeta primers and 13 Jbeta primers. Sequencing was performed with immunoSEQ multiplex PCR; in TCRdb, only in-frame clones are kept and a portion is missing. Counted here are some 190,000 clones, around 80% occurring once; the ten biggest clones make up about 1.5%. Material for sequencing was PBMCs. These receptors were taken from a man aged 18 to 35 in good health and CMV-seronegative.

The V call is TRBV7-9, the J call TRBJ2-3, with 8 bases matching TRBD1. The CDR3 totals 15 residues. The trim removed 5 bases at V and 3 bases at J, leaving 7 bases unmatched. CDR1 and CDR2 (germline): SEHNR, FQNEAQ (reference sequence). CDR3 coding DNA: TGTGCCAGCAGCCCCTGGACAGGGAGGACAGATACGCAGTATTTT. It specifies CASSPWTGRTDTQYF.

Turning to this clone: Distinct nucleotide sequences in the sample also encode this CDR3. V is TRBV27 and J is TRBJ2-5; D perhaps matches TRBD2 (5 bases). The DNA end is a closer match to TRBJ2-7, so the J assignment may be wrong. Germline V CDR1 and CDR2: MNHEY, SMNVEV (reference sequence). The CDR3 is made up of 15 amino acids. The CDR3 nucleotides are TGTGCCAGCAGTTTATCGACCGGGATAGATTACGAGCAGTACTTC. Protein product: CASSLSTGIDYEQYF.